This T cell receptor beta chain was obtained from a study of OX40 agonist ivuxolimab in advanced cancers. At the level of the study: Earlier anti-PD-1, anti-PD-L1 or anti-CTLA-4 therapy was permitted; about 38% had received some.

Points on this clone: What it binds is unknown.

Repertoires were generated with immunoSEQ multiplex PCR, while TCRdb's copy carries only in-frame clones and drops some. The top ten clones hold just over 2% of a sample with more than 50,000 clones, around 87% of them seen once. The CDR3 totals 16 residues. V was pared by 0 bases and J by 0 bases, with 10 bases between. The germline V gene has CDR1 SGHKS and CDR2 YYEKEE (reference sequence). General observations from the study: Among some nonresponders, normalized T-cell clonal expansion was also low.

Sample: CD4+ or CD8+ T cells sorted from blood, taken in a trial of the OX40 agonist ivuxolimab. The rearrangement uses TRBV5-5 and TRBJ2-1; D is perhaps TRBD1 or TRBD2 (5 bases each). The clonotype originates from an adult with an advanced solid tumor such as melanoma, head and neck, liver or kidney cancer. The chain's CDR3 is CASSLAWGSSYNEQFF. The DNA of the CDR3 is TGTGCCAGCAGCTTGGCGTGGGGGAGCTCCTACAATGAGCAGTTCTTC.